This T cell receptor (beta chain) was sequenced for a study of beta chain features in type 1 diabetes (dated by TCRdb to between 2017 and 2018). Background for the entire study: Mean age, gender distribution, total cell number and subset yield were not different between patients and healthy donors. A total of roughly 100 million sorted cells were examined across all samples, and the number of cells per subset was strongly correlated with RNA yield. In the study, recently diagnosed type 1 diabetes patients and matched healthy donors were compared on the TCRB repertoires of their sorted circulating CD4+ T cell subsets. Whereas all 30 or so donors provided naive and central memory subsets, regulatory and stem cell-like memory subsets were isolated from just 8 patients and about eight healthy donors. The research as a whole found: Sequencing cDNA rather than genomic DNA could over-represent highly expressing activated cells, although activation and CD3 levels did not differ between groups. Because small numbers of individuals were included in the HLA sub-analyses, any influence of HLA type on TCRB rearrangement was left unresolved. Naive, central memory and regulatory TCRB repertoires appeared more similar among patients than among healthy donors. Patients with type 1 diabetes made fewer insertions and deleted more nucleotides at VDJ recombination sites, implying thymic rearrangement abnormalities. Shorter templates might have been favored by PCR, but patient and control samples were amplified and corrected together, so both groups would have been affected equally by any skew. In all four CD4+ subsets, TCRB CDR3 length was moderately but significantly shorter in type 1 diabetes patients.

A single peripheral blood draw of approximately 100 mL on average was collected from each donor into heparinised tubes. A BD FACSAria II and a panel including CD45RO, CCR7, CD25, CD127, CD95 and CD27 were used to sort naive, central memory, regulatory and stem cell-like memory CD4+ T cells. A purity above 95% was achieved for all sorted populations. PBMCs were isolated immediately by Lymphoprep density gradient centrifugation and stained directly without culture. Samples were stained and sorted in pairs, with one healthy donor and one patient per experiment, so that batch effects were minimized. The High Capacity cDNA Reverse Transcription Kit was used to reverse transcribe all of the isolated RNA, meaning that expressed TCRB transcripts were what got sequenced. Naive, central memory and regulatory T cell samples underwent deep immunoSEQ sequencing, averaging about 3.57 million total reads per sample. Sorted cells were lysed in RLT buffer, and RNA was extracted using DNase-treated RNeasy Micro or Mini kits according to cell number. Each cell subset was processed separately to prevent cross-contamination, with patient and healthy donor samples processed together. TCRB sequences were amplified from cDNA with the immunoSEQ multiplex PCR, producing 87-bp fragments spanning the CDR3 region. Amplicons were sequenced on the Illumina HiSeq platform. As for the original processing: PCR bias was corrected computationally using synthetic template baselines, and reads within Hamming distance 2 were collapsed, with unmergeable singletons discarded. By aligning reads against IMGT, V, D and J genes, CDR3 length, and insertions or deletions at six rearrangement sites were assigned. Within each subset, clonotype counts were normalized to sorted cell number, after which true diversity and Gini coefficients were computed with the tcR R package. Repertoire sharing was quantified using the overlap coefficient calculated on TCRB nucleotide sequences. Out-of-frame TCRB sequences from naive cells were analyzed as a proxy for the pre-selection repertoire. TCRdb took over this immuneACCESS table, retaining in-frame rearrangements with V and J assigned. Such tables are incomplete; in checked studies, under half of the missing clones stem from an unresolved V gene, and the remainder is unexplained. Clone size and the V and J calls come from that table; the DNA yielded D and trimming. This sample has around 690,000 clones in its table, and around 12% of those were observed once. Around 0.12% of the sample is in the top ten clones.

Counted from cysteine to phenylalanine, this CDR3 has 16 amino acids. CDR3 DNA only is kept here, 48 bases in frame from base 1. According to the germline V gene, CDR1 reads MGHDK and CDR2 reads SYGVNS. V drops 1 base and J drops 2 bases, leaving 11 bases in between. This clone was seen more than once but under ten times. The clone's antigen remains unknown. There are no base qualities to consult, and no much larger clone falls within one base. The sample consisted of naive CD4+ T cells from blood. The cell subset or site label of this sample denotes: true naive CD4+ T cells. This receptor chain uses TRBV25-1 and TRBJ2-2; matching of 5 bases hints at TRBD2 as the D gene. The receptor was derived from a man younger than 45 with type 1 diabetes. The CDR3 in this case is CASSEWKGENTGELFF. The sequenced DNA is TGTGCCAGCAGTGAATGGAAGGGAGAAAACACCGGGGAGCTGTTTTTT.